The T cell receptor (beta chain) described here comes from a study of early T cells in non-severe SARS-CoV-2 infection. Background on the study: With bulk RNA from unsorted whole blood as input, sequencing yielded unpaired chains.

V lost 5 bases and J 2 bases, leaving 10 bases between the germline ends. The CDR3 covers 12 residues. Germline CDR1 is DFQATT and CDR2 is SNEGSKA (reference sequence). This clonotype was found many times. TCRdb re-analysed the 5' RACE reads in MiXCR, keeping a single row per CDR3 protein. Of some 38,000 distinct CDR3 sequences listed, around 3.9% are singletons. The sample comprised whole blood. The V call is TRBV20-1, the J call TRBJ2-7; either TRBD1 or TRBD2 may fit D (5 bases each). The receptor's source is an adult who was a healthcare worker with PCR-confirmed SARS-CoV-2 infection or an uninfected control (not recorded which). CDR3 region: CSARDVAYEQYF. The CDR3 nucleotides read TGCAGTGCTCGGGACGTAGCCTACGAGCAGTACTTC.